This TCR beta chain was documented in a study of T cell repertoires in cytomegalovirus infection. General study points: In two of eight donors, the top clonotype was HLA-C-restricted CMV-specific.

TCRdb re-derived calls from the reads in MiXCR, one entry per CDR3 protein. The sample gives about 68,000 distinct CDR3 sequences, 20% to 25% of which show up once; roughly three quarters is in the top ten. This clonotype has a handful of counts. What it binds is not known. The CDR3 totals 16 residues. Trimming at V came to 0 bases and at J to 5 bases, leaving 5 bases not matched to a gene. Germline V CDR1 and CDR2: LGHNA, YSLEER. The sequenced material came from PBMCs, sequenced either directly or after in vitro stimulation (not recorded which). This sequence was found in a human donor in good health (CMV status not recorded). Some clones in this sample may be carry-over from other donors' samples. The V call is TRBV4-3, the J call TRBJ2-1; TRBD2 aligns across 9 bases. The CDR3 sequence: CASSQDRLAGNNEQFF. The CDR3 region has the DNA TGCGCCAGCAGCCAAGATAGGCTAGCGGGAAACAATGAGCAGTTCTTC.